Described below is a single T cell receptor (beta chain) sequence and its context. Assay used: immunoSEQ multiplex PCR; TCRdb lists only in-frame clones, some missing. Among some 50,000 clones listed, 70% to 90% were seen once. This record belongs to a study of OX40 agonist ivuxolimab in advanced cancers. Study in general: Hepatocellular carcinoma, melanoma, renal cell or head and neck cancer affected the dose-escalation patients. Three patients, one with hepatocellular carcinoma and two with cutaneous melanoma, achieved partial responses.

Trimming stripped 4 bases from V and 3 bases from J, with 14 bases between. This CDR3 region has 15 residues. Per the germline V gene, CDR1 is SGHRS and CDR2 is YFSETQ. The source of this sequence is an adult with an advanced solid tumor such as melanoma, head and neck, liver or kidney cancer. The sample here was CD4+ or CD8+ T cells sorted from blood, taken in a trial of the OX40 agonist ivuxolimab. This sequence joins TRBV5-1 and TRBJ2-1; D is perhaps TRBD1 or TRBD2 (5 bases each). In nucleotides, the CDR3 is TGCGCCAGCAGCACAGACGGGACCAGCTACAATGAGCAGTTCTTC. It specifies CASSTDGTSYNEQFF.